This TCR beta chain was retrieved from a study of siplizumab effects on memory and regulatory T cells. On this clone: Its specificity is unknown.

Produced via immunoSEQ multiplex PCR; TCRdb's table is partial and in-frame only. The top ten hold 4% to 5.5% of the sample, which has about 75,000 clones, 93% seen once. Points from the study as a whole: Poor capture below about 10^-5 frequency left most alloreactive clones unmapped to unstimulated subsets.

The ends were cut back, 5 bases at V and 6 bases at J, with 10 bases in the middle. Germline loops: CDR1 LNHDA, CDR2 SQIVND (reference sequence). The CDR3 runs 13 residues. The clonotype was recovered from a human donor in good health. Sample: CD8+ T cells sorted from blood. The gene calls are TRBV19 and TRBJ2-2, with D possibly being TRBD1 or TRBD2 (5 bases each). The CDR3 DNA reads TGTGCCAGTAGTTTGCCGGGGCCCGGGGAGCTGTTTTTT. It yields the protein CASSLPGPGELFF.